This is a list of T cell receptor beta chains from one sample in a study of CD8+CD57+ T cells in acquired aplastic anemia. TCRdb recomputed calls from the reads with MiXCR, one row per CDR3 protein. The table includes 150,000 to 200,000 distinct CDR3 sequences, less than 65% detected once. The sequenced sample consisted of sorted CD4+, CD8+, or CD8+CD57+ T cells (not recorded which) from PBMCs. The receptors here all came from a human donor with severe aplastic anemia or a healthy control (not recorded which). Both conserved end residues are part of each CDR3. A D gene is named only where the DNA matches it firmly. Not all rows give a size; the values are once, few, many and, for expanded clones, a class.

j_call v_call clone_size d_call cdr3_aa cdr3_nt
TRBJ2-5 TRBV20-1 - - CSAWVQETQYF TGCAGCGCCTGGGTCCAAGAGACCCAGTACTTC
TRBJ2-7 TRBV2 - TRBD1 CASAGQGRYEQYF TGTGCCAGCGCGGGACAGGGGCGATACGAGCAGTACTTC
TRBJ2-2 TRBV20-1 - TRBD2 CSARDWTSGRSNTGELFF TGCAGTGCTAGAGATTGGACTAGCGGCAGGTCGAACACCGGGGAGCTGTTTTTT
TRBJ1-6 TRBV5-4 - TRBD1 CASSLTGGRSPLHF TGTGCCAGCAGCTTGACAGGGGGCCGGTCACCCCTCCACTTT
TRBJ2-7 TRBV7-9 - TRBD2 CASSFGGGGSYEQYF TGTGCCAGCAGCTTCGGCGGGGGGGGCTCCTACGAGCAGTACTTC
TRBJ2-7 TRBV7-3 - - CASSPPGSEQYF TGTGCCAGCAGCCCACCGGGGAGCGAGCAGTACTTC
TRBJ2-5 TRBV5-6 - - CASSEGRRNLETQYF TGTGCCAGCAGCGAGGGACGGAGGAACTTGGAGACCCAGTACTTC
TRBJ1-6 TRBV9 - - CASSATQEFINSPLHF TGTGCCAGCAGCGCGACCCAAGAGTTCATAAATTCACCCCTCCACTTC
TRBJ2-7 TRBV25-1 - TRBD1 CASSVSLGQGVTYEQYF TGTGCCAGCAGTGTATCCCTGGGACAGGGGGTAACTTACGAGCAGTACTTC
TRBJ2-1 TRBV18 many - CATPTGEGEQFF TGTGCCACGCCGACTGGGGAAGGTGAGCAGTTCTTC
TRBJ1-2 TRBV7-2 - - CASSLVKGQYYGYTF TGTGCCAGCAGCTTAGTCAAGGGCCAGTACTATGGCTACACCTTC
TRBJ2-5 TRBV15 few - CATSRESTWETQYF TGTGCCACCAGCAGAGAATCTACCTGGGAGACCCAGTACTTC
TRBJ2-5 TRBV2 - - CASSASDGEETQYF TGTGCCAGCAGTGCCTCGGATGGGGAAGAGACCCAGTACTTC
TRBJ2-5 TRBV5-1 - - CASSLSLGSGETQYF TGTGCCAGCAGCTTGTCGCTGGGATCGGGAGAGACCCAGTACTTC
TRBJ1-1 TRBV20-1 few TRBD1 CSASEGAGEAFF TGCAGTGCTAGTGAGGGGGCAGGTGAAGCTTTCTTT
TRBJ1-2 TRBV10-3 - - CAISTLGNYGYTF TGTGCCATCAGCACCTTGGGGAACTATGGCTACACCTTC
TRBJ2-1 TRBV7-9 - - CASSLSGRDEQFF TGTGCCAGCAGCTTGTCCGGGCGGGATGAGCAGTTCTTC